Shown below are 5 T cell receptor beta chains from a single sample sequenced in a study of blood T cells in healthy people across ages. Primed by a sample-barcoded 5' primer and a J-beta primer mix, a second PCR proceeded for 7 to 11 cycles. TCRdb reprocessed the 5' RACE reads with MiXCR, giving one entry per CDR3 protein. The sample yields roughly 410,000 distinct CDR3 sequences, 50% to 60% seen once. The material sequenced was blood. Source of these receptors: a man aged 60 to 75 in good health.

Only a few counts were recorded for this clonotype. The chain uses TRBV28 and TRBJ2-1; 10 nucleotides agree with TRBD2. CDR3 length equals 14 residues. Germline trimming cut 7 bases from V and 7 bases from J; bases unmatched to any gene: 7. The germline CDR1 and CDR2 sequences are MDHEN and SYDVKM. CDR3 bases: TGTGCCAGCATCGGCCTAGCGGGAGTGAATGAGCAGTTCTTC. This gives the protein CASIGLAGVNEQFF. The complete variable domain, with remaining parts taken from reference TRBV28 and TRBJ2-1, reads DVKVTQSSRYLVKRTGEKVFLECVQDMDHENMFWYRQDPGLGLRLIYFSYDVKMKEKGDIPEGYSVSREKKERFSLILESASTNQTSMYLCASIGLAGVNEQFFGPGTRLTVL.

This clonotype appeared many times. V and J are TRBV5-1 and TRBJ2-1; 10 positions agree with TRBD1. Per the germline V gene, CDR1 is SGHRS and CDR2 is YFSETQ. Trimming at V came to 4 bases and at J to 0 bases, leaving 4 bases not matched to a gene. CDR3 length equals 16 residues. The CDR3 DNA follows: TGCGCCAGCAGCCGGGACAGGGGACTCTCCTACAATGAGCAGTTCTTC. It yields the protein CASSRDRGLSYNEQFF.

The J gene is TRBJ2-5, the V gene TRBV7-2, with D possibly matching TRBD2 (5 bases). The DNA matches TRBJ2-7 better at its end, which makes the J call doubtful. The V gene's germline CDR1 is SGHTA and CDR2 FQGNSA. This CDR3 has 14 amino acids. The CDR3 DNA reads as TGTGCCAGCAGCTCCACTAGATCGGGGAGCGAGCAGTACTTC. Translating it yields CASSSTRSGSEQYF.

The sample holds a few counts of this clonotype. This rearrangement joins TRBV19 to TRBJ2-5, with 13 bases aligning to TRBD2. CDR1 and CDR2 (germline): LNHDA, SQIVND (reference sequence). CDR3 size: 15 residues. With V trimmed by 2 bases and J by 11 bases, 8 bases remained unmatched. CDR3 DNA: TGTGCCAGTAGTATAACTAGCGGGGGGGCGGATGAGCAGTACTTC. Protein product: CASSITSGGADEQYF. The full variable domain, in which reference TRBV19 and TRBJ2-5 provide the parts outside the CDR3, is DGGITQSPKYLFRKEGQNVTLSCEQNLNHDAMYWYRQDPGQGLRLIYYSQIVNDFQKGDIAEGYSVSREKKESFPLTVTSAQKNPTAFYLCASSITSGGADEQYFGPGTRLLVL.

A single count supports this clonotype. The chain carries TRBV7-9 and TRBJ1-2; D might be TRBD1 (5 bases). The CDR3 has 15 residues. Trimming left V 4 bases short and J 8 bases short, with 20 bases between. Germline CDR1 is SEHNR and CDR2 is FQNEAQ (reference sequence). The CDR3 coding sequence is TGTGCCAGCAGCTCCAACGTGGGCAGGGTCGGAGGCTACACCTTC. Translation gives CASSSNVGRVGGYTF.